This section outlines one T cell receptor (beta chain) sequence together with its context. The data were obtained in a study of shared T cell receptors in the human thymus. Using immunoSEQ multiplex PCR, the repertoire was profiled, and TCRdb retains in-frame clones only, with some absent. The sample includes fewer than 700,000 clones, over 75% seen only once; the top ten take approximately 0.01%. V shed 4 bases and J 3 bases; nucleotides not matched to a gene: 3. Germline V CDR1 and CDR2: LNHDA, SQIVND (reference sequence). There are 13 residues in the CDR3. These data also formed part of another study, on human thymus T cells. That study reports: V and J gene usage appeared biased in thymic and blood repertoires.

The sequenced sample was thymocytes. The receptor was isolated from a boy in the first two years of life with a congenital heart defect. The chain recombines TRBV19 with TRBJ2-7; the match to TRBD2 covers 7 bases. Here the CDR3 reads CASSTGGNYEQYF. CDR3 coding DNA: TGTGCCAGTAGTACCGGGGGGAACTACGAGCAGTACTTC.